The clone carrying this T cell receptor (beta chain) was recorded at least ten times. Time point in this sample: pre-sensitization, week 0. Treatment in this sample: therapeutic diphenylcyclopropenone sensitization with weekly scalp DPC. Someone pulled total RNA out of unfractionated whole blood. V lost 2 bases to trimming and J lost 10 bases, with 15 bases between them. From germline, CDR1 is SGHAT and CDR2 FQNNGV. The CDR3 has 14 residues. This record belongs to a study of human T cells and chemical hapten exposure. On the study more broadly: Patches that contained 0.01% DPC were applied to the upper back and read at 6 days.

Individual cDNA molecules had unique molecular identifiers attached to them by the library. Using its own MiXCR run on the RACE reads, TCRdb lists one record per CDR3 protein. The data contain about 92,000 distinct CDR3 sequences, 8% to 10% of them seen just once; the ten biggest clones take up 3% to 4.5%. The material sequenced was whole blood, taken in connection with sensitization to the hapten diphenylcyclopropenone (DPC). The receptor comes from a woman aged 40 to 50 with alopecia areata. Some clones in this sample may be carry-over from other donors' samples. The V gene is TRBV11-2, the J gene TRBJ2-1; TRBD1 is a possible D gene (5 bases). CDR3 sequence: CASSLPEDKVEQFF. Here the CDR3 DNA reads TGTGCCAGCAGCTTACCCGAGGACAAAGTCGAGCAGTTCTTC.